This TCR beta chain was recovered during a study of T cell repertoires in cytomegalovirus infection (dated by TCRdb to 2018 to 2020). Regarding the study in general: Alongside well-studied HLA-B-restricted epitopes, the peptide stimulations were aimed at recently identified HLA-C-restricted CMV epitopes, whose presentation resists viral immunomodulation. The HLA type of each donor mattered for the analysis, because public TCR beta signatures pointed to carriage of CMV infection along with the matching HLA type. The study at large found these results: In the ex vivo response, HLA-C-restricted CMV-specific TCR beta clonotypes were dominant, and in two of eight donors the single most frequent clonotype came from this HLA-C-restricted group. Carriers of CMV infection plus the relevant HLA type were discriminated by the cumulative frequency of public TCR beta family members in the study cohort and in an independent 352-donor cohort.

TCRdb records Illumina HiSeq 1500 as the sequencer. The public reads were run again by TCRdb, first through fastp at Q25 and then through MiXCR, and only productive beta chains were kept. Rows merge per CDR3 protein into single entries with the most common DNA and genes. Within this sample are about 920,000 distinct CDR3 sequences, with less than 35% of them counted one time only. Around 15% of the sample rests with the top ten. V is pared back by 6 bases and J by 0 bases, with 8 bases lying between the germline termini. Counted from cysteine to phenylalanine, this CDR3 has 13 amino acids. Only the CDR3 DNA stays, 39 bases, in frame from base 1. The germline V gene yields MNHEY for CDR1 and SVGAGI for CDR2. This clonotype was recorded once. Its binding antigen is unknown. No much larger clone is present one base from it, and per-base qualities are unavailable. One read alone provides weak support. Sample treatment or condition, as interpreted from the label and publication: in vitro stimulation with specific CMV peptide epitopes to enrich CMV-specific T cells.

This TCR was recovered from a human donor in good health (CMV status not recorded). Some clones in this sample may be carry-over from other donors' samples. Here the sequenced sample was cultured CD8+ T cells from PBMCs, taken from culture after CMV antigen stimulation. This receptor chain uses TRBV6-5 and TRBJ1-1, with the D segment identity uncertain. CDR3 region: CASRVNLNTEAFF. The DNA reads as follows: TGTGCCAGCAGGGTAAATTTGAACACTGAAGCTTTCTTT.